This section outlines one T cell receptor (beta chain) sequence together with its context. The CDR3 consists of 16 residues. V gave up 5 bases and J gave up 4 bases, with 15 bases separating them. Per the germline V gene, CDR1 is MNHEY and CDR2 is SMNVEV (reference sequence). The data were taken from a study of control samples from healthy donors and cancer patients. The method was immunoSEQ multiplex PCR; TCRdb's version includes in-frame clones alone and lacks a portion of them. Of around 70,000 clones in the sample, roughly nine tenths were seen once. The genes are TRBV27 and TRBJ1-6, with D maybe TRBD1 (6 bases). Specimen: PBMCs. This receptor was taken from a woman aged 45-65 years with colorectal cancer. CDR3 region: CASSPGTRNYNSPLHF. The CDR3 DNA is TGTGCCAGCAGTCCCGGGACAAGAAATTATAATTCACCCCTCCACTTT.